This TCR beta chain derives from a study of blood T cell repertoires in COVID-19. Background on the study: In each case, the material was cDNA or gDNA derived from T cells, B-cell-depleted T cells, or PBMCs.

As originally analysed: Reference gene primer amplification gave estimated nucleated cell counts. The protocol was immunoSEQ multiplex PCR, while the TCRdb copy is restricted to in-frame clones and leaves out a portion. V and J calls and clone size follow that table, whereas D and trimming were derived from the DNA. The sample includes about 250,000 clones, over 75% seen only once; the top ten take about 5.1%. Per the germline V gene, CDR1 is SGHKS and CDR2 is YYEKEE (reference sequence). This CDR3 has 16 amino acids. V lost 1 base and J lost 4, with 15 bases in between. The sequenced material came from peripheral blood. The sequence was collected from a man aged 50-59 years with COVID-19, enrolled during active disease. The chain is built from TRBV5-5 and TRBJ2-1; tentatively, D is TRBD1 (6 bases). CDR3: CASSLSFGDIYNEQFF. The CDR3 DNA reads TGTGCCAGCAGCTTGTCTTTTGGGGACATTTACAATGAGCAGTTCTTC. The full variable domain, with the rest looked up from reference TRBV5-5 and TRBJ2-1, is DAGVTQSPTHLIKTRGQQVTLRCSPISGHKSVSWYQQVLGQGPQFIFQYYEKEERGRGNFPDRFSARQFPNYSSELNVNALLLGDSALYLCASSLSFGDIYNEQFFGPGTRLTVL.